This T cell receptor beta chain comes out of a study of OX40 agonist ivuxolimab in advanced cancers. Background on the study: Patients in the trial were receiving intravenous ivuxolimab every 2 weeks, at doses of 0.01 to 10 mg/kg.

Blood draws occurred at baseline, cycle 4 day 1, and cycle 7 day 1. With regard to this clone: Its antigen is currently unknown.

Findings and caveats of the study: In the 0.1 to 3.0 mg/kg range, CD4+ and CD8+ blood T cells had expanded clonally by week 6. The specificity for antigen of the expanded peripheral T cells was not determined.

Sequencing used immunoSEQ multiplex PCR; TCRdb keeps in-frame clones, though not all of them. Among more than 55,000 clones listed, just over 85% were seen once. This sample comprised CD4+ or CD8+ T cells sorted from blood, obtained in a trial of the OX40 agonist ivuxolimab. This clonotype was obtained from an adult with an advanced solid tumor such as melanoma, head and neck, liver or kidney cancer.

Here the CDR3 DNA reads TGTGCCAGCAGCTTAACTAGCGGGGGGCCCACAGATACGCAGTATTTT. As protein: CASSLTSGGPTDTQYF. V is TRBV7-2 and J is TRBJ2-3, with TRBD2 matching over 12 bases. CDR1 and CDR2 from the germline V gene are SGHTA and FQGNSA. V was clipped by 2 bases and J by 2 bases; unmatched bases: 2. The CDR3 loop spans 16 amino acids.